The next 12 T cell receptor beta chains were all read from a single sample in a study of T cells after yellow fever vaccination. TCRdb used MiXCR to reprocess the 5' RACE reads, holding one entry per CDR3 protein. The sample yields 300,000 to 350,000 distinct CDR3 sequences, approximately 4% seen once. The sequenced sample was PBMCs, obtained 5 days after the yellow fever booster vaccination. These receptors were obtained from a man aged 18 to 30 who received the YFV17D yellow fever vaccine.

The chain carries TRBV6-1 and TRBJ2-7; D remains unclear. V dropped 3 bases and J dropped 0 bases, with 12 bases sitting between them. The CDR3 covers 15 residues. Germline V gene data show CDR1 as MNHNS and CDR2 as SASEGT. The CDR3 here is CASSEYGLPSYEQYV. The DNA of the CDR3 is TGTGCCAGCAGTGAGTATGGCCTTCCCTCCTACGAGCAGTACGTC.

The chain recombines TRBV29-1 with TRBJ2-7, with D unresolved. The CDR3 totals 13 residues. Germline V CDR1 and CDR2: SQVTM, ANQGSEA. V lost 6 bases to trimming and J lost 4 bases, with 16 bases between them. This CDR3 is CSVPVGRWYEQYV. DNA of the CDR3: TGCAGCGTGCCCGTAGGCAGGTGGTACGAGCAGTACGTC.

This clonotype was detected many times. At one of its ends the junction is not consistent with the germline gene, which may arise from a read error. The chain has TRBV7-2 and TRBJ2-4; 9 positions agree with TRBD2. The CDR3 loop spans 12 amino acids. Germline values: CDR1 SGHTA, CDR2 FQGNSA. This chain's CDR3 is CASSDSGTSIDF. The CDR3 DNA follows: TGTGCCAGCAGCGACTCCGGGACTAGCATAGACTTC.

This clonotype was found many times. The chain uses TRBV12-3 or TRBV12-4 and TRBJ2-2; D perhaps matches TRBD1 (6 bases). Trimming removed 5 bases at V and 4 bases at J, with 14 bases between. The CDR3 runs 15 residues. The CDR3 sequence: CASSPWTVSTGELFF. The CDR3 DNA follows: TGTGCCAGCAGTCCTTGGACAGTTTCCACCGGGGAGCTGTTTTTT.

This clonotype was found a few times. This chain connects TRBV7-3 to TRBJ1-2, with D perhaps matching TRBD1 (6 bases). Germline CDR1 reads SGHTA; CDR2 reads FQGTGA. Trimming took 6 bases from V and 2 from J, leaving 16 bases between them. The CDR3 length is 15 residues. CDR3 amino acids: CASSKETGPNYGYTF. CDR3 DNA: TGTGCCAGCAGTAAGGAGACAGGACCCAACTATGGCTACACCTTC.

The J gene is TRBJ2-3, the V gene TRBV27; possibly TRBD1 or TRBD2 for D (5 bases each). Trimming stripped 8 bases from V and 1 base from J, with 25 bases between. This CDR3 is 18 amino acids long. Germline CDR1 reads MNHEY; CDR2 reads SMNVEV (reference sequence). DNA of the CDR3: TGTGCCAGCGCTTCCCCCAGGCGAGGGGTCTGGGGCACAGATACGCAGTATTTT. Translation: CASASPRRGVWGTDTQYF.

This clonotype occurred many times. The chain combines TRBV20-1 with TRBJ2-2; D may be TRBD2 (5 bases). Trimming pared 1 base from V and 6 bases from J, leaving 9 bases between. The V gene's germline CDR1 is DFQATT and CDR2 SNEGSKA (reference sequence). CDR3 length: 13 amino acids. CDR3 in amino acids: CSARGELPGELFF. The CDR3 coding sequence is TGCAGTGCTAGAGGGGAGCTACCCGGGGAGCTGTTTTTT.

This clonotype was counted a few times. The rearrangement joins TRBV20-1 to TRBJ2-2; 16 bases are a match to TRBD2. This CDR3 has 17 amino acids. In germline, CDR1 is DFQATT, CDR2 SNEGSKA (reference sequence). V lost 6 bases and J lost 1; bases outside the gene matches: 5. In nucleotides, the CDR3 is TGCAGTGCGTCCGGGACTAGCGGGGGGGGGAACACCGGGGAGCTGTTTTTT. This translates into CSASGTSGGGNTGELFF.

This sequence joins TRBV9 and TRBJ2-5, with D possibly matching TRBD2 (6 bases). This CDR3 contains 16 residues. The germline CDR1 and CDR2 sequences are SGDLS and YYNGEE. Deletions cut 1 base from V and 1 base from J, with 14 bases between. The CDR3 is CASSVIGGDLQETQYF. The CDR3 DNA sequence: TGTGCCAGCAGCGTAATCGGCGGGGACCTCCAAGAGACCCAGTACTTC.

The CDR3 region is CASSPLANEQFF. The DNA for the CDR3 is TGTGCCAGCAGCCCACTAGCCAATGAGCAGTTCTTC. The chain has TRBV6-2 or TRBV6-3 and TRBJ2-1, with D perhaps TRBD2 (6 bases). V dropped 6 bases and J dropped 6 bases, with 9 bases sitting between them. The CDR3 loop spans 12 amino acids. CDR1 is MNHEY, CDR2 SVGEGT, per germline.

The rearrangement links TRBV7-2 to TRBJ1-2; 10 bases are shared with TRBD1. The ends lost 8 bases at V and 4 bases at J; junction bases unmatched: 7. This CDR3 has 14 amino acids. CDR1 is SGHTA and CDR2 is FQGNSA in the germline V gene. CDR3 DNA: TGTGCCAGCGCGGACAGGGGGGCATCCTATGGCTACACCTTC. It is translated as CASADRGASYGYTF. The full variable domain, in which reference TRBV7-2 and TRBJ1-2 provide the parts outside the CDR3, is GAGVSQSPSNKVTEKGKDVELRCDPISGHTALYWYRQSLGQGLEFLIYFQGNSAPDKSGLPSDRFSAERTGGSVSTLTIQRTQQEDSAVYLCASADRGASYGYTFGSGTRLTVV.

This clonotype was seen a few times. The rearrangement joins TRBV10-2 to TRBJ2-1; no definite D call. Trimming shortened V by 1 base and J by 2 bases, and 3 bases separated the two germline ends. The CDR3 loop spans 13 amino acids. Germline V CDR1 and CDR2: WSHSY, SAAADI. DNA for the CDR3: TGCGCCAGCAGTGAGTTCGCCTACAATGAGCAGTTCTTC. Residues: CASSEFAYNEQFF.